This T cell receptor (beta chain) was captured by sequencing in a study of cytomegalovirus exposure and HLA in healthy donors. Findings and caveats of the study: In a later analysis, HLA-associated beta chains showed higher expansion and lower generation probabilities than comparable chains. The authors assumed roughly uniform sequencing depth across donors for presence/absence analyses.

All donors participated as healthy donors of bone marrow. V lost 1 base and J lost 1, with 17 bases in between. CDR3 length: 17 amino acids. Germline CDR1 and CDR2: MGHRA and YSYEKL. This clone was detected only once. Its antigen is still unknown. The PCR ran on 60 Vbeta and 13 Jbeta primers. The assay was immunoSEQ multiplex PCR, and TCRdb's table has in-frame clones only and misses some. The sample has 150,000 to 200,000 clones, 77% seen once; the top ten hold 6% to 8%. The sequenced sample consisted of PBMCs. This receptor was taken from a male donor in good health and CMV-seropositive. The chain couples TRBV4-1 to TRBJ2-7, with D uncertain. CDR3: CASSQVRATAGSYEQYF. The CDR3 coding sequence is TGCGCCAGCAGCCAAGTTCGTGCTACTGCCGGGTCCTACGAGCAGTACTTC.